Listed here is a single T cell receptor (beta chain). The antigen is undetermined. Germline CDR1 reads MNHEY; CDR2 reads SMNVEV (reference sequence). Trimming took 6 bases from V and 4 from J, leaving 18 bases between them. The CDR3 contains 15 residues. The data were obtained in a study of cytomegalovirus exposure and HLA in healthy donors. 13 Jbeta primers and 60 Vbeta primers were used for the PCR. The protocol was immunoSEQ multiplex PCR, while the TCRdb copy is restricted to in-frame clones and leaves out a portion. The repertoire includes about 200,000 clones, around 90% of them detected once, and about 1.1% sits in the top ten. General study points: Later analysis suggested links between common viral pathogens and several top significant clusters. TCR beta sequences reportedly predicted most subjects' HLA-A and HLA-B alleles accurately.

The sequencing sample was made of PBMCs. This sequence was found in a boy between 2 and 10 years old in good health and CMV-seronegative. This chain connects TRBV27 to TRBJ1-2; D perhaps matches TRBD1 (5 bases). In DNA form, the CDR3 reads TGTGCCAGCAGGATTGCCCCGGACACAGGCTATGGCTACACCTTC. Residues: CASRIAPDTGYGYTF.